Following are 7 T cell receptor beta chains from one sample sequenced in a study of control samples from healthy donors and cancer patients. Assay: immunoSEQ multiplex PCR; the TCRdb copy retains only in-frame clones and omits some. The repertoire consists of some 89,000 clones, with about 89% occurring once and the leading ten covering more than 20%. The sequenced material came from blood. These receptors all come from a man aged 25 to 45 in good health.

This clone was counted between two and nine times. CDR3: CASSLQGRFDGELFF. In nucleotides, the CDR3 is TGCGCCAGCAGCTTACAGGGAAGGTTTGACGGGGAGCTGTTTTTT. V and J are TRBV5-1 and TRBJ2-2, with D possibly TRBD1 on 6 matching bases. The germline gives CDR1 SGHRS, CDR2 YFSETQ. V was clipped by 2 bases and J by 7 bases, with 15 bases between them. The CDR3 consists of 15 residues.

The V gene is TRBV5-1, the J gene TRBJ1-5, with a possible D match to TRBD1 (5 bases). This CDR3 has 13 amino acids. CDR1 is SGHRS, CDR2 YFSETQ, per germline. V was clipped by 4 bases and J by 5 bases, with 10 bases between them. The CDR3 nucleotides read TGCGCCAGCAGCCCAGGGTTAGATCAGCCCCAGCATTTT. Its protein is CASSPGLDQPQHF.

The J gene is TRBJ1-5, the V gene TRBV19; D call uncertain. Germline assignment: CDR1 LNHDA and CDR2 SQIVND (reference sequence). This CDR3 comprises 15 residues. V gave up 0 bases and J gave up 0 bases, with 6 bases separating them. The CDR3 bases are TGTGCCAGTAGTATAGATACAAATAGCAATCAGCCCCAGCATTTT. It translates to CASSIDTNSNQPQHF.

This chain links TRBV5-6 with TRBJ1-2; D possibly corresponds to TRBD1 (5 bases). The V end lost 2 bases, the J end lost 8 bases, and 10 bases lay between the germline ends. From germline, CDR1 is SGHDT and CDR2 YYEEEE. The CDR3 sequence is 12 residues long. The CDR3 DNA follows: TGTGCCAGCAGCTTACAGGCGGGCGGCTACACCTTC. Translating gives CASSLQAGGYTF.

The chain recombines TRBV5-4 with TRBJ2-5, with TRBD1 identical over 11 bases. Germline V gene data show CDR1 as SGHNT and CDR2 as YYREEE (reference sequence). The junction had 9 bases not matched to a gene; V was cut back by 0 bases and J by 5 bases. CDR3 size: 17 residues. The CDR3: CASSLGTGGSHVETQYF. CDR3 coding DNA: TGTGCCAGCAGCTTGGGGACAGGGGGCAGTCATGTGGAGACCCAGTACTTC. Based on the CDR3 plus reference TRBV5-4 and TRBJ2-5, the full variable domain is ETGVTQSPTHLIKTRGQQVTLRCSSQSGHNTVSWYQQALGQGPQFIFQYYREEENGRGNFPPRFSGLQFPNYSSELNVNALELDDSALYLCASSLGTGGSHVETQYFGPGTRLLVL.

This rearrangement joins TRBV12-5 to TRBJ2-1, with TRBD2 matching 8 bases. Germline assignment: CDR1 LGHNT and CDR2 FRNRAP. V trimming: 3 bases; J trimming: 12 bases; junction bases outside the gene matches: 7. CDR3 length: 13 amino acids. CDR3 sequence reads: CASGFLLAGPQFF. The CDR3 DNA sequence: TGTGCTAGTGGTTTCCTCCTAGCGGGCCCGCAGTTCTTC.

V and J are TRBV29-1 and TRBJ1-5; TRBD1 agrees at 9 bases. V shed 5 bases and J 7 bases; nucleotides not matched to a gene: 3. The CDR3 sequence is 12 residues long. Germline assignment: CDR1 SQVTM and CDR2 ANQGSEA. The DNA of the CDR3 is TGCAGCGTTAGACAGGGGGACCAGCCCCAGCATTTT. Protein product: CSVRQGDQPQHF.